This T cell receptor beta chain was identified during a study of blood T cell repertoires in COVID-19. Study at large: The samples span acute and convalescent COVID-19 from the United States, Italy and Spain. Sample material is recorded as cDNA or gDNA derived from T cells, B-cell-depleted T cells, or PBMCs.

This CDR3 comprises 14 residues. V lost 3 bases to trimming and J lost 2 bases, with 10 bases between them. The V gene's germline CDR1 is WNHNN and CDR2 SYGVQD (reference sequence). Original processing notes: Counts of nucleated cells, estimated from reference gene primer amplification, were obtained. Assay used: immunoSEQ multiplex PCR; TCRdb lists only in-frame clones, some missing. That table supplies the V and J calls and clone size; D and trimming were determined from the DNA. The table shows about 240,000 clones, with approximately 90% occurring only once. This clone appeared a single time. The clonotype was recovered from a man aged 60 to 69 who had recovered from COVID-19. The chain links TRBV10-1 to TRBJ1-2; D is uncertain. The sequencing input was peripheral blood. The CDR3 loop reads CASSDGRLNYGYTF. DNA for the CDR3: TGCGCCAGCAGTGATGGCAGGCTGAACTATGGCTACACCTTC.